The rows below give T cell receptor beta chains drawn from one sample of a study of blood T cell repertoires in COVID-19. Assay: immunoSEQ multiplex PCR; the TCRdb copy retains only in-frame clones and omits some. This table has approximately 150,000 clones, around four fifths appearing once. Sequenced: peripheral blood. The receptor source for this set is an elderly woman with COVID-19, enrolled during active disease. Both conserved end residues are part of each CDR3. D genes are given only for firm matches. Clone size is given for some rows only: seen once, a few or many times, or a class if the clone is expanded.

V	J	size	D	DNA	CDR3
TRBV7-3	TRBJ2-6	NA	NA	TGTGCCAGCAGACTCACTGGGGCCAACGTCCTGACTTTC	CASRLTGANVLTF
TRBV4-3	TRBJ2-7	NA	TRBD2	TGCGCCAGCAGCCGTGCTATGCTAGCGGGGTTATCCTACGAGCAGTACTTC	CASSRAMLAGLSYEQYF
TRBV27	TRBJ2-7	NA	TRBD2	TGTGCCAGCAGTTTTCAGCGGGACTACGAGCAGTACTTC	CASSFQRDYEQYF
TRBV7-3	TRBJ2-1	NA	TRBD2	TGTGCCAGCAGCTTATTCGGCGGGAGGTCGACTCATGAGCAGTTCTTC	CASSLFGGRSTHEQFF
TRBV7-8	TRBJ2-4	NA	TRBD2	TGTGCCAGCAGCTTAGCATATAGCGGGGTTCAGTACTTC	CASSLAYSGVQYF
TRBV5-4	TRBJ2-2	once	NA	TGTGCCAGCAGCTGGGGGACAACGAACACCGGGGAGCTGTTTTTT	CASSWGTTNTGELFF
TRBV1	TRBJ1-2	once	NA	TGCACCAGCAGCCAAGTGAGGGGGCCCTACTATGGCTACACCTTC	CTSSQVRGPYYGYTF
TRBV10-3	TRBJ1-2	NA	NA	TGTGCCATCAGTGAGTCGAGGGCGAACTATGGCTACACCTTC	CAISESRANYGYTF
TRBV19	TRBJ2-2	once	TRBD1	TGTGCCAGTAGTATCTGGGGACAGGGTCGCGGCACCGGGGAGCTGTTTTTT	CASSIWGQGRGTGELFF
TRBV29-1	TRBJ1-3	NA	NA	TGCAGCGTTTTACACGTAACTGGAAACACCATATATTTT	CSVLHVTGNTIYF